This T cell receptor beta chain was recovered during a study of vaccination effects on CD4 cells after COVID-19. On the study more broadly: The cohort was immunized with two doses of either the BNT162b2 or mRNA-1273 vaccine.

Note on this clone: Its specificity is unknown.

With the ViraFEST assay, the study expanded antigen-specific CD4+ T cells using viral peptide pools, then sequenced them. Upon completion of roughly ten days in culture, CD4+ T cells were isolated. The study found no prior SARS-CoV-2 infection in the vaccine recipients, who tested negative for nucleocapsid antibodies. Supplemented with roughly 9.6 IU/ml IL-2 and 9.5 to 10 ug/ml peptides, two million PBMC per well were kept in culture. CDR1 is LNHNV, CDR2 YYDKDF, per germline (reference sequence). The CDR3 contains 13 residues. Trimming removed 0 bases at V and 4 bases at J, with 6 bases between. Profiling relied on immunoSEQ multiplex PCR, and the TCRdb table lists in-frame clones only, not all of them. The sample includes 65,000 or so clones, roughly 76% of them seen just once.

The chain combines TRBV15 with TRBJ1-2; D gene uncertain. The TCR sequence derives from a human donor who received a COVID-19 vaccine. This material consisted of CD4+ T cells from PBMCs cultured with HCoV-NL63 spike peptides, taken before COVID-19 vaccination. The CDR3 here is CATSRDSGYGYTF. The CDR3 coding sequence is TGTGCCACCAGCAGAGATTCGGGCTATGGCTACACCTTC.